The sample holds one count of the clone carrying this TCR beta chain. The sample belongs to a study of PD-L1 blockade in urothelial cancer. Locally advanced or metastatic urothelial carcinoma affected all patients. V was clipped by 6 bases and J by 2 bases; unmatched bases: 6. Germline V gene lookup returns CDR1 MNHEY and CDR2 SVGAGI. The CDR3 contains 15 residues. What went into each PCR as a spike was synthetic TCR analog templates. Repertoires were generated with immunoSEQ multiplex PCR, while TCRdb's copy carries only in-frame clones and drops some. The table lists tens of thousands of clones, over 70% of them singletons.

Sequenced here: PBMCs, sampled around atezolizumab (anti-PD-L1) treatment. The V call is TRBV6-5, the J call TRBJ2-1, with 8 positions matching TRBD2. The clonotype originates from a man in his 70s with urothelial cancer. CDR3 in amino acids: CASRAREGPYNEQFF. DNA of the CDR3: TGTGCCAGCAGAGCACGGGAGGGCCCCTACAATGAGCAGTTCTTC.